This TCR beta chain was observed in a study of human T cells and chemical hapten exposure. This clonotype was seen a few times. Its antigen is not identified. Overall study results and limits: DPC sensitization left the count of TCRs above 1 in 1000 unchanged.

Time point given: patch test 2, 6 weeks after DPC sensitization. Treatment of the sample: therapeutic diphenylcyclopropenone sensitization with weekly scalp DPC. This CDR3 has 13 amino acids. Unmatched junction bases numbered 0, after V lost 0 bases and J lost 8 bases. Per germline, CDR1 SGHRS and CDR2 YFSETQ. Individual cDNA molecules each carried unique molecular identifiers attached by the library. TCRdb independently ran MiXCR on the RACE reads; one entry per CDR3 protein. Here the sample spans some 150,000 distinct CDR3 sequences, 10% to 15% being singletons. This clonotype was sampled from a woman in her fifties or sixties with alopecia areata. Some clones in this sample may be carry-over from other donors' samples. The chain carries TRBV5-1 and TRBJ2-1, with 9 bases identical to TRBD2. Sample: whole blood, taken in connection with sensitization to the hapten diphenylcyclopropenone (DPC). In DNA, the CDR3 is TGCGCCAGCAGCTTGGGGACTAGCGATGAGCAGTTCTTC. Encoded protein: CASSLGTSDEQFF.